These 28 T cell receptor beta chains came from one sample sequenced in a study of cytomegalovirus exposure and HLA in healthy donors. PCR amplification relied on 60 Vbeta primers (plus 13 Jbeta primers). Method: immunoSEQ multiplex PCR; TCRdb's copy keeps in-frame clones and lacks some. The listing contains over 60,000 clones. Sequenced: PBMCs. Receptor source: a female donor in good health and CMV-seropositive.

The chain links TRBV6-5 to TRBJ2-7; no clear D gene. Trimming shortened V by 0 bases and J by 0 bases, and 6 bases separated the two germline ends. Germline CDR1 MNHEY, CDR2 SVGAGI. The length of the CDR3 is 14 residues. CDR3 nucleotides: TGTGCCAGCAGTTACTCTGGCACCTCCTACGAGCAGTACTTC. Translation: CASSYSGTSYEQYF.

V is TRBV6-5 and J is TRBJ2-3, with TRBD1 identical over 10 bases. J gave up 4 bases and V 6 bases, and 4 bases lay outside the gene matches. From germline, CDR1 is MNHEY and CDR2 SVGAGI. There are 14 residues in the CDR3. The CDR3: CASRRGQGSDTQYF. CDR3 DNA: TGTGCCAGCAGGAGGGGACAGGGGTCAGATACGCAGTATTTT.

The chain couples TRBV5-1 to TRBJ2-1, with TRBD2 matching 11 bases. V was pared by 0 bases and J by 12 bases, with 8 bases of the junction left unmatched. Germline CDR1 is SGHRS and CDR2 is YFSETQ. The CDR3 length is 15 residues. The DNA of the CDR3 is TGCGCCAGCAGCTTGGTAGCGGGAGGGCGGCGCGGGCAGTTCTTC. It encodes CASSLVAGGRRGQFF. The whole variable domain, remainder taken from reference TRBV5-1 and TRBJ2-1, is KAGVTQTPRYLIKTRGQQVTLSCSPISGHRSVSWYQQTPGQGLQFLFEYFSETQRNKGNFPGRFSGRQFSNSRSEMNVSTLELGDSALYLCASSLVAGGRRGQFFGPGTRLTVL.

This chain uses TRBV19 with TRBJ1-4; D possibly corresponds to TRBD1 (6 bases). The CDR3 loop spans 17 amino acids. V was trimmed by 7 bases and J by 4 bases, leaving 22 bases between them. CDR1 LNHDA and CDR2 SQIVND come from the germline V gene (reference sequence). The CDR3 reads CASNPNRAGANNEKLFF. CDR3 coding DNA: TGTGCCAGTAACCCCAACCGGGCAGGGGCGAATAATGAAAAACTGTTTTTT.

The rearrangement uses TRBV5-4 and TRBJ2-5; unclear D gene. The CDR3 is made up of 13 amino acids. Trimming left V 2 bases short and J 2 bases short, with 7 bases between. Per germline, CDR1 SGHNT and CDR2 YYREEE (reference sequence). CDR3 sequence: CASSFRQQETQYF. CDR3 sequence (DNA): TGTGCCAGCAGCTTCCGACAACAAGAGACCCAGTACTTC.

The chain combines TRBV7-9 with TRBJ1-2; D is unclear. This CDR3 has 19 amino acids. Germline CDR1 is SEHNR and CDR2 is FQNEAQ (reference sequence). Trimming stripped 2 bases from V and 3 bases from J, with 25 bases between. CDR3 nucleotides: TGTGCCAGCAGCTTATACCGGGATGGATGGGTTTTATATGACTATGGCTACACCTTC. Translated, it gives CASSLYRDGWVLYDYGYTF. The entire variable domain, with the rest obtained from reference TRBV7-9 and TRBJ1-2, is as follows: DTGVSQNPRHKITKRGQNVTFRCDPISEHNRLYWYRQTLGQGPEFLTYFQNEAQLEKSRLLSDRFSAERPKGSFSTLEIQRTEQGDSAMYLCASSLYRDGWVLYDYGYTFGSGTRLTVV.

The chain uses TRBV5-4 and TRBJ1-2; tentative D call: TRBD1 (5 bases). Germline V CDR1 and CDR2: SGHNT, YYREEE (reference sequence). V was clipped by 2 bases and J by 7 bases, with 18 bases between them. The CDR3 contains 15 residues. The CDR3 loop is CASSFVTAGGFGYTF. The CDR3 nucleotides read TGTGCCAGCAGCTTTGTAACAGCCGGGGGATTTGGCTACACCTTC. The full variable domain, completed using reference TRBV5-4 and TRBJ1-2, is ETGVTQSPTHLIKTRGQQVTLRCSSQSGHNTVSWYQQALGQGPQFIFQYYREEENGRGNFPPRFSGLQFPNYSSELNVNALELDDSALYLCASSFVTAGGFGYTFGSGTRLTVV.

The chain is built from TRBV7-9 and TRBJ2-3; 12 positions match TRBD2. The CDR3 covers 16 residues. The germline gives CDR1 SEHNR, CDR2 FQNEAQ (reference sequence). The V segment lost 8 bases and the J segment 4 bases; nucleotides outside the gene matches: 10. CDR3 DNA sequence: TGTGCCAGCTATTCTCGACTAGCGGGAGACCCAGATACGCAGTATTTT. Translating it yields CASYSRLAGDPDTQYF.

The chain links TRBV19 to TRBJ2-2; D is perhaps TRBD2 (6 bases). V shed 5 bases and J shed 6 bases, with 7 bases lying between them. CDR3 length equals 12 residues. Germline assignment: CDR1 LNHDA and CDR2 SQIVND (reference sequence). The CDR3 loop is CASSLASGELFF. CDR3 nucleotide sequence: TGTGCCAGTAGTCTAGCGTCCGGGGAGCTGTTTTTT.

This CDR3 is CASSDQGQLSNQPQHF. Written as DNA, the CDR3 is TGTGCCAGTAGCGACCAGGGACAGTTAAGCAATCAGCCCCAGCATTTT. J is TRBJ1-5 and V is TRBV19, with 7 nucleotides matching TRBD1. This CDR3 spans 16 amino acids. Germline CDR1 reads LNHDA; CDR2 reads SQIVND (reference sequence). The V gene end was trimmed by 6 bases and the J gene end by 1 base; junction bases not matched to a gene: 9.

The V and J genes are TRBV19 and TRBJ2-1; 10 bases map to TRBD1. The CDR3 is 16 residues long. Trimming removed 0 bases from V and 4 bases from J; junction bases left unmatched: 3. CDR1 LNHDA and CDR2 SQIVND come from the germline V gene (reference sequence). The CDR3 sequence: CASSIEGGQGYNEQFF. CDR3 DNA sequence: TGTGCCAGTAGTATAGAGGGGGGACAGGGGTACAATGAGCAGTTCTTC.

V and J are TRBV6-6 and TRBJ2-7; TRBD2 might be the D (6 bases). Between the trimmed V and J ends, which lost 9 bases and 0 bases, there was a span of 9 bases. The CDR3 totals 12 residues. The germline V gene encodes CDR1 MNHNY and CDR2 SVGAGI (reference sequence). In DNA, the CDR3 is TGTGCCAGTAGCGGCTACTCCTACGAGCAGTACTTC. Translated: CASSGYSYEQYF.

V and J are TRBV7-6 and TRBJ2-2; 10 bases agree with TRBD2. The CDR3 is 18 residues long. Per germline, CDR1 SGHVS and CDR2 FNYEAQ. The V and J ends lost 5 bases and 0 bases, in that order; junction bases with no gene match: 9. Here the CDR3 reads CASSPVPGLATNTGELFF. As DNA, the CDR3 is TGTGCCAGCAGCCCCGTCCCGGGACTAGCGACGAACACCGGGGAGCTGTTTTTT.

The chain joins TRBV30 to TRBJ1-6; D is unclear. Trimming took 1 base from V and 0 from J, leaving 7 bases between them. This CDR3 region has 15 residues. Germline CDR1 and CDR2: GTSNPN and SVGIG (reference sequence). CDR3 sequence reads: CAWSGGSSYNSPLHF. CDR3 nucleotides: TGTGCCTGGAGTGGTGGGAGCTCCTATAATTCACCCCTCCACTTT.

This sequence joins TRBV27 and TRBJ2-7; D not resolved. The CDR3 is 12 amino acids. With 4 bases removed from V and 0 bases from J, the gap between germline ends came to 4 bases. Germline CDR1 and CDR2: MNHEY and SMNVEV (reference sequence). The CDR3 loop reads CASSSSSYEQYF. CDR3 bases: TGTGCCAGCAGTTCTAGCTCCTACGAGCAGTACTTC.

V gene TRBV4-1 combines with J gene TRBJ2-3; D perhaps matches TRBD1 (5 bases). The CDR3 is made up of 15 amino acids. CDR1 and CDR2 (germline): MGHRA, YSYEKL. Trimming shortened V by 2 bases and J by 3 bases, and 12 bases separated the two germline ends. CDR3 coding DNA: TGCGCCAGCAGCCAATTTGGTGCAGGGACAGATACGCAGTATTTT. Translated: CASSQFGAGTDTQYF.

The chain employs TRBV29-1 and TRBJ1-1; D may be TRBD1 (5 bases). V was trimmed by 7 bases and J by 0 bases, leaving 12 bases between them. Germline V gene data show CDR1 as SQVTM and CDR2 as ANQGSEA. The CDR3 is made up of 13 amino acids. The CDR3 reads CSGVWGLNTEAFF. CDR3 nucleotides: TGCAGCGGGGTATGGGGCCTGAACACTGAAGCTTTCTTT.

CDR3 nucleotides: TGTGCCAGTAGAGGGCGTGGTGGTCCCAGAGGGGGTAGCAATCAGCCCCAGCATTTT. Amino acids: CASRGRGGPRGGSNQPQHF. The chain has TRBV19 and TRBJ1-5; a weak D match, TRBD1 (6 bases). V was trimmed by 6 bases and J by 0 bases, leaving 24 bases between them. The CDR3 runs 19 residues. Germline CDR1 and CDR2: LNHDA and SQIVND (reference sequence).

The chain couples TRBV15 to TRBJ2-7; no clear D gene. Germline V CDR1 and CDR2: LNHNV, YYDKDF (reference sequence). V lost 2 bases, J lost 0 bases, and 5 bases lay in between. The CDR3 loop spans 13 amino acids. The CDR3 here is CATSRQNSYEQYF. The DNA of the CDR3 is TGTGCCACCAGCAGACAGAACTCCTACGAGCAGTACTTC. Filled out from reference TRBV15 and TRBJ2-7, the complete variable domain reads DAMVIQNPRYQVTQFGKPVTLSCSQTLNHNVMYWYQQKSSQAPKLLFHYYDKDFNNEADTPDNFQSRRPNTSFCFLDIRSPGLGDTAMYLCATSRQNSYEQYFGPGTRLTVT.

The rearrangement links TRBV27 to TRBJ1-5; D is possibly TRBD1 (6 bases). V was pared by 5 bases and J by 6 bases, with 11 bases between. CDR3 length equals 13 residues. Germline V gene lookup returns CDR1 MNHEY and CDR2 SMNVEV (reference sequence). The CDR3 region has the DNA TGTGCCAGCAGTCCGGGACATTTTCAGCCCCAGCATTTT. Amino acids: CASSPGHFQPQHF.

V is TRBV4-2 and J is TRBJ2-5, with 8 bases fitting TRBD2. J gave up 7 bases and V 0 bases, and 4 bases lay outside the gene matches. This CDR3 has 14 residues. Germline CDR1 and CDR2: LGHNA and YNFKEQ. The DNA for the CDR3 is TGTGCCAGCAGCCAAGACAGCGGGAGAGGGACCCAGTACTTC. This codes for CASSQDSGRGTQYF.

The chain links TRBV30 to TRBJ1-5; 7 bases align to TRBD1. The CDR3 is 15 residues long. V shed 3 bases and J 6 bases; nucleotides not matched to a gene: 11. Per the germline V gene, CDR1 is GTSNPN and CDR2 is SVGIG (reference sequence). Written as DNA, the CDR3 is TGTGCCTGGAGCGACGGGGGCGCAGGGGGTCAGCCCCAGCATTTT. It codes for CAWSDGGAGGQPQHF. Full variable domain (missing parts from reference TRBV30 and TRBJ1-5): SQTIHQWPATLVQPVGSPLSLECTVEGTSNPNLYWYRQAAGRGLQLLFYSVGIGQISSEVPQNLSASRPQDRQFILSSKKLLLSDSGFYLCAWSDGGAGGQPQHFGDGTRLSIL.

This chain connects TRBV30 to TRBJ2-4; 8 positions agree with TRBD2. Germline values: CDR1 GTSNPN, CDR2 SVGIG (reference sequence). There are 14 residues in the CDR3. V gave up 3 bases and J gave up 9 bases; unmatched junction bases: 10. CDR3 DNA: TGTGCCTGGAGAAGGTATAGCGGGGCCGGCATTCAGTACTTC. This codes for CAWRRYSGAGIQYF.

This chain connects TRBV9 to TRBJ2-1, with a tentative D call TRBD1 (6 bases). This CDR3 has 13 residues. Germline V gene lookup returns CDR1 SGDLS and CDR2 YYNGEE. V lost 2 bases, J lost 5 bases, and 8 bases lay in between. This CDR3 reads CASSVGADNEQFF. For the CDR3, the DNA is TGTGCCAGCAGCGTGGGGGCGGACAATGAGCAGTTCTTC.

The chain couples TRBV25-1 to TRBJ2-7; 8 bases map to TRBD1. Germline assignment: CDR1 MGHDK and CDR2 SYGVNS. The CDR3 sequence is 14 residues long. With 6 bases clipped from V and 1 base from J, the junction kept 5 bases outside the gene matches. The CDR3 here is CASRETGASYEQYF. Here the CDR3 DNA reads TGTGCCAGCAGGGAGACAGGGGCATCCTACGAGCAGTACTTC.

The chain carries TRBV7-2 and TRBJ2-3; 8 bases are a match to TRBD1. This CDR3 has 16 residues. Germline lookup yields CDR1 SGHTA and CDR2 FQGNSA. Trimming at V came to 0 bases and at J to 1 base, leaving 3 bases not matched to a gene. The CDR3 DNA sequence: TGTGCCAGCAGCTTAGCCGCGGGACAGGGCACAGATACGCAGTATTTT. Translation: CASSLAAGQGTDTQYF.

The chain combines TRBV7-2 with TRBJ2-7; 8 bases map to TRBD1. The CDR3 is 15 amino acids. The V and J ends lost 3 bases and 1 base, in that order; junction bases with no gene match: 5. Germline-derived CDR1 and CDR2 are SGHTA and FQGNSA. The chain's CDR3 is CASSLAGGFSYEQYF. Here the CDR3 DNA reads TGTGCCAGCAGCTTGGCAGGGGGCTTTTCCTACGAGCAGTACTTC.

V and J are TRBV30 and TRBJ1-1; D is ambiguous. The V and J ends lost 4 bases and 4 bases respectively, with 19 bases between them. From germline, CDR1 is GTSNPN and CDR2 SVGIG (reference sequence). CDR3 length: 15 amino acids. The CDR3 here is CAWTIRRRAGTEAFF. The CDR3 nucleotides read TGTGCCTGGACCATTCGGCGGCGGGCGGGCACTGAAGCTTTCTTT.